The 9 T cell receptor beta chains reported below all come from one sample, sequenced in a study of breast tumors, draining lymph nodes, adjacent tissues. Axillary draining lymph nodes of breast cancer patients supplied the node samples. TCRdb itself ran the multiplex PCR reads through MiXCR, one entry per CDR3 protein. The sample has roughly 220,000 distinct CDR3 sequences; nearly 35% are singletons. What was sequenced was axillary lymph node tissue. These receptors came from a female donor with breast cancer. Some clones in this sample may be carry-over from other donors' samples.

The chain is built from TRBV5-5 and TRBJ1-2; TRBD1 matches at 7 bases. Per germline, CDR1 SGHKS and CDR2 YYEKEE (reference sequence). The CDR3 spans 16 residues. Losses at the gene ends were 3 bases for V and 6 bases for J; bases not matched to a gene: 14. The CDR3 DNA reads TGTGCCAGCAGCTGGGACACAGCAGGGACAGATCATGGCTACACCTTC. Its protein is CASSWDTAGTDHGYTF. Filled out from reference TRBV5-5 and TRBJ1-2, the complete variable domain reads DAGVTQSPTHLIKTRGQQVTLRCSPISGHKSVSWYQQVLGQGPQFIFQYYEKEERGRGNFPDRFSARQFPNYSSELNVNALLLGDSALYLCASSWDTAGTDHGYTFGSGTRLTVV.

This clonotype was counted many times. The CDR3 DNA reads as TGTGCCAGCAGCTCAGACGGGACAAGGAATGAAAAACTGTTTTTT. It encodes CASSSDGTRNEKLFF. This rearrangement joins TRBV7-9 to TRBJ1-4; possibly TRBD1 for D (6 bases). Germline CDR1 and CDR2: SEHNR and FQNEAQ (reference sequence). V was cut by 4 bases and J by 5 bases, with 14 bases left in between. The CDR3 totals 15 residues.

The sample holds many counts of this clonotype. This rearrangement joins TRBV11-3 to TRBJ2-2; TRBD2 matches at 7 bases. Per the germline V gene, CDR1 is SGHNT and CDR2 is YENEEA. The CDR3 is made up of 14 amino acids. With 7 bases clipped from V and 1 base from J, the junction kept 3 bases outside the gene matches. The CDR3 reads CASTPGGNTGELFF. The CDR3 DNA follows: TGTGCCAGCACCCCGGGGGGGAACACCGGGGAGCTGTTTTTT.

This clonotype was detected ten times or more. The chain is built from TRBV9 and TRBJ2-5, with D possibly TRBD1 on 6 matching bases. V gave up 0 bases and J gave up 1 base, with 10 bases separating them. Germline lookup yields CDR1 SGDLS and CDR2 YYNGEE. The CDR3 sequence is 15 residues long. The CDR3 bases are TGTGCCAGCAGCGTAGGCCAGGGGCGCCAAGAGACCCAGTACTTC. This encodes CASSVGQGRQETQYF.

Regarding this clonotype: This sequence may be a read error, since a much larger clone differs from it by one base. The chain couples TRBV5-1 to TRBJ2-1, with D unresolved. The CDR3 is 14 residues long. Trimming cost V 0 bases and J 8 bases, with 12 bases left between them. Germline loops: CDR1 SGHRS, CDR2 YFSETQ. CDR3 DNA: TGCGCCAGCAGCTTGGCGCAGGCTCGCGATGAGCAGTTCTTC. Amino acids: CASSLAQARDEQFF.

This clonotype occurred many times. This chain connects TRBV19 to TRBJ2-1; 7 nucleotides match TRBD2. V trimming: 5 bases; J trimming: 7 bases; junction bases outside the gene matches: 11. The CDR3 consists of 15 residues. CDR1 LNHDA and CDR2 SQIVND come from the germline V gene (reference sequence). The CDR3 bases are TGTGCCAGTAGTCGTGAGGGAAGCGGGGTGAATGAGCAGTTCTTC. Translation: CASSREGSGVNEQFF.

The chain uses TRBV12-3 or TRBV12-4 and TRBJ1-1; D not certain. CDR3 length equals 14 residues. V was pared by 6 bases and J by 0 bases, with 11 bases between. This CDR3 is CASRELSMNTEAFF. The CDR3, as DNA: TGTGCCAGCAGAGAACTGAGCATGAACACTGAAGCTTTCTTT.

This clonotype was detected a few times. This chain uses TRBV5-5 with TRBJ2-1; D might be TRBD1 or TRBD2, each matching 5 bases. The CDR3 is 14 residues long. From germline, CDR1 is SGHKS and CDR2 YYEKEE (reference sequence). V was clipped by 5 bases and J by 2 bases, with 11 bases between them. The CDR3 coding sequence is TGTGCCAGCAGTTACCGGGACCCCTACAATGAGCAGTTCTTC. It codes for CASSYRDPYNEQFF.

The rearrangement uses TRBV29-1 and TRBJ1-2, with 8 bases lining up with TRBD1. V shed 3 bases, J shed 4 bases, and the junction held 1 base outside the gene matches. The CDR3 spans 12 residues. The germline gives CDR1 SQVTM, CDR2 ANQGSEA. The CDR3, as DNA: TGCAGCGTTGATGGGACAGGCTATGGCTACACCTTC. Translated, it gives CSVDGTGYGYTF.